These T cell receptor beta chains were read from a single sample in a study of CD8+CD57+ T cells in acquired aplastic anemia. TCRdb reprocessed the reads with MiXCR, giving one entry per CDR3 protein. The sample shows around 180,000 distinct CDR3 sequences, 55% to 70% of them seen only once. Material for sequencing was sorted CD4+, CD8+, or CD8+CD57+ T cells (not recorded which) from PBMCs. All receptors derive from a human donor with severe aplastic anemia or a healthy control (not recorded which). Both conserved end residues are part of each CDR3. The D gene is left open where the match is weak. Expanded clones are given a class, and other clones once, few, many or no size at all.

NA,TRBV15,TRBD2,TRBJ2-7,CATSRVAGGFKQYF,TGTGCCACCAGCAGAGTAGCGGGAGGATTTAAGCAGTACTTC
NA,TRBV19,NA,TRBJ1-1,CASSRSGLNTEAFF,TGTGCCAGTAGTAGGTCGGGGCTGAACACTGAAGCTTTCTTT
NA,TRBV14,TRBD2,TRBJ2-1,CASRQRGDEQFF,TGTGCCAGCAGGCAACGGGGGGATGAGCAGTTCTTC
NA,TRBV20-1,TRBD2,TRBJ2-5,CSARDRRGDPETQYF,TGCAGTGCTAGAGATCGGCGGGGGGACCCGGAGACCCAGTACTTC
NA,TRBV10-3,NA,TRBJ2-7,CAISDRAGPKPYEQYF,TGTGCCATCAGTGATCGGGCAGGACCGAAACCCTACGAGCAGTACTTC
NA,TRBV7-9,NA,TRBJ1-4,CASSLGRGLNEKLFF,TGTGCCAGCAGCTTAGGGCGGGGGCTCAATGAAAAACTGTTTTTT
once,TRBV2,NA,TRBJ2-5,CASSEAQYF,TGTGCCAGCAGTGAGGCCCAGTACTTC
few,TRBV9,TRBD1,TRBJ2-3,CASSVAGGVYNEQYF,TGTGCCAGCAGCGTAGCAGGGGGCGTTTACAATGAGCAGTATTTT
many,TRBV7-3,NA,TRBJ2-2,CASSPWLGPGELFF,TGTGCCAGCAGCCCCTGGCTGGGTCCGGGGGAGCTGTTTTTT
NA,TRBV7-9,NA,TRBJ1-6,CASSLLTDYNSPLHF,TGTGCCAGCAGCCTGTTGACCGATTATAATTCACCCCTCCACTTT
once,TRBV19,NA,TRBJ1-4,CASSIDPVTNEKLFF,TGTGCCAGTAGTATAGATCCGGTAACTAATGAAAAACTGTTTTTT
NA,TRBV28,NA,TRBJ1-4,CASSFSGGQATNEKLFF,TGTGCCAGCAGTTTCTCGGGGGGGCAGGCCACTAATGAAAAACTGTTTTTT
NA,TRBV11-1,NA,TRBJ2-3,CASSFTGIGADTQYF,TGTGCCAGCAGCTTTACAGGGATCGGAGCAGATACGCAGTATTTT
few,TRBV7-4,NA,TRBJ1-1,CASSYSSEASF,TGTGCCAGCAGTTACTCCTCCGAGGCTTCCTTT
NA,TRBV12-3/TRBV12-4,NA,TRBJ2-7,CASSLLGFTYEQYF,TGTGCCAGCAGTTTATTAGGGTTTACCTACGAGCAGTACTTC
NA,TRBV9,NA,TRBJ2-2,CASSGGLGQNTGELFF,TGTGCCAGCAGCGGGGGCCTGGGGCAGAACACCGGGGAGCTGTTTTTT
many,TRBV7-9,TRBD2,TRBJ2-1,CASSLEPGGYNEQFF,TGTGCCAGCAGCTTAGAACCGGGGGGCTACAATGAGCAGTTCTTC
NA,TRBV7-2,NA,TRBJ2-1,CASSLHPRAHEQFF,TGTGCCAGCAGCCTACATCCTCGAGCGCATGAGCAGTTCTTC
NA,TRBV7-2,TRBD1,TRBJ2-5,CASRLPADRGTLCPDQETQYF,TGTGCCAGCAGGCTTCCCGCGGACAGGGGAACCTTGTGTCCTGACCAAGAGACCCAGTACTTC
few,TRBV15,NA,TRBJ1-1,CATTVDRNTEAFF,TGTGCCACCACCGTGGACAGGAACACTGAAGCTTTCTTT
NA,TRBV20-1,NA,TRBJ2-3,CSARDPGDFGTQYF,TGCAGTGCTAGAGACCCGGGGGACTTCGGTACGCAGTATTTT
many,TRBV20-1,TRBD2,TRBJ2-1,CSARLAGGLYNEQFF,TGCAGTGCTAGATTAGCGGGGGGATTATACAATGAGCAGTTCTTC
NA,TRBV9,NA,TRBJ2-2,CASNKFTNTGELFF,TGTGCCAGCAATAAGTTTACGAACACCGGGGAGCTGTTTTTT
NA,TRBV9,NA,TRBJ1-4,CASSVGGGTNEKLFF,TGTGCCAGCAGCGTAGGGGGGGGCACTAATGAAAAACTGTTTTTT
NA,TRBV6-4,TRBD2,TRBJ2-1,CATPSGGGAGGPRLVGNEQFF,TGTGCCACCCCCTCTGGAGGGGGAGCGGGGGGGCCGCGGTTGGTAGGTAATGAGCAGTTCTTC
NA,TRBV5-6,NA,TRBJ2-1,CASTSRRGRALFF,TGTGCCAGCACCAGTCGTAGGGGGAGGGCTTTGTTCTTC
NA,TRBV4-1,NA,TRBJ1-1,CASSFRDGENTEAFF,TGCGCCAGCAGCTTCCGGGACGGGGAAAACACTGAAGCTTTCTTT
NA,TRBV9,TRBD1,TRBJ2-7,CASSGWTGDTYEQYF,TGTGCCAGCAGCGGATGGACAGGGGATACCTACGAGCAGTACTTC
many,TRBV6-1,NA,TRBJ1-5,CASKERKSLLNQPQHF,TGTGCCAGCAAGGAGAGGAAGTCCCTCCTCAATCAGCCCCAGCATTTT
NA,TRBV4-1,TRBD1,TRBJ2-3,CASSQEGTGGDTQYF,TGTGCCAGCAGCCAAGAGGGGACAGGGGGAGATACGCAGTATTTT
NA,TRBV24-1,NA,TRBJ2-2,CATSDAGANTGELFF,TGTGCCACCAGTGACGCCGGGGCAAACACCGGGGAGCTGTTTTTT
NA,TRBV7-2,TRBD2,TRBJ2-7,CASSFASGTYEQYF,TGTGCCAGCAGCTTCGCTAGCGGGACGTACGAGCAGTACTTC
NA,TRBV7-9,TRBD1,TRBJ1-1,CASSLPDRVGAEAFF,TGTGCCAGCAGCCTCCCCGACAGGGTCGGGGCTGAAGCTTTCTTT
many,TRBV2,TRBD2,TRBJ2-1,CANEIISGGSYSYNEQFF,TGTGCCAACGAGATTATTAGCGGGGGAAGTTACTCCTACAATGAGCAGTTCTTC
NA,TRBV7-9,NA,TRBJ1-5,CASSFATTSGETQHF,TGTGCCAGCAGCTTCGCCACGACTAGCGGAGAGACCCAGCATTTT
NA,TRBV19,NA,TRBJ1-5,CASSFSNQPQHF,TGTGCCAGTAGTTTTAGCAATCAGCCCCAGCATTTT
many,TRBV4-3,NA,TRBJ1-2,CASSQERGSLGYTF,TGCGCCAGCAGCCAAGAAAGGGGGTCCCTCGGCTACACCTTC
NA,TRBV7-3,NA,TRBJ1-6,CASSLNKLGVSPLHF,TGTGCCAGCAGCTTGAACAAATTAGGAGTTTCACCCCTCCACTTT
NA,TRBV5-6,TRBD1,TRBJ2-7,CASSIGYPPTTGTAIVYEQYF,TGTGCCAGTAGTATAGGTTACCCCCCAACGACCGGGACAGCCATTGTCTACGAGCAGTACTTC
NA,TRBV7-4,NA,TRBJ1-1,CASGGANTEASF,TGTGCCAGCGGGGGGGCGAACACTGAAGCTTCCTTT
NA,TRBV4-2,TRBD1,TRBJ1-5,CASSQGTGGGSSNQPQHF,TGTGCCAGCAGCCAAGGAACAGGGGGGGGCTCAAGCAATCAGCCCCAGCATTTT
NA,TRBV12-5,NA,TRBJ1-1,CASGQTVNTEAFF,TGTGCTAGTGGCCAGACTGTGAACACTGAAGCTTTCTTT
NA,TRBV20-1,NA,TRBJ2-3,CSAREVRGLSTDTQYF,TGCAGTGCTAGAGAGGTTCGGGGCCTGAGCACAGATACGCAGTATTTT
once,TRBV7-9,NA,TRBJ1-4,CASSSGNRHEKLFF,TGTGCCAGCAGTTCGGGGAACAGGCATGAAAAACTGTTTTTT
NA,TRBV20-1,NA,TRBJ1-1,CSARDRGGTEAFF,TGCAGTGCTAGAGACAGGGGAGGAACTGAAGCTTTCTTT
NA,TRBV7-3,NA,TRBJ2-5,CASSLGRTEETQYF,TGTGCCAGCAGCTTGGGACGCACAGAAGAGACCCAGTACTTC
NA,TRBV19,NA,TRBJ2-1,CASSIFGGYHNEQFF,TGTGCCAGTAGTATTTTTGGGGGCTACCACAATGAGCAGTTCTTC
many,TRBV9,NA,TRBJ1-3,CASSGTEGFSGNTIYF,TGTGCCAGCAGCGGGACCGAAGGGTTTTCGGGAAACACCATATATTTT
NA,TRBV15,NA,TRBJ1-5,CATSRDGAGDQPQHF,TGTGCCACCAGCAGAGACGGGGCTGGGGATCAGCCCCAGCATTTT
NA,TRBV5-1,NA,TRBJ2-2,CASSLALAQNTGELFF,TGCGCCAGCAGCTTGGCACTAGCCCAGAACACCGGGGAGCTGTTTTTT